The sample holds a few counts of the clone carrying this TCR beta chain. Its specificity is unknown. This specimen comes from a study of beta chain features in type 1 diabetes. The CDR3 is 16 amino acids. Trimming left V 6 bases short and J 1 base short, with 16 bases between. CDR1 and CDR2 (germline): MNHNY, SVGAGI (reference sequence). General observations from the study: When cDNA is sequenced, cells with high TCR expression could be over-represented. When VDJ junctions were examined, type 1 diabetes patients showed fewer insertions and more deletions. Whether TCRB rearrangement is influenced by HLA type went unresolved here. Researchers reported that naive, central memory and Treg TCRB repertoires appeared more similar in patients than in healthy donors.

Investigators reverse transcribed all isolated RNA, so they sequenced expressed TCRB transcripts. The method was immunoSEQ multiplex PCR; TCRdb's version includes in-frame clones alone and lacks a portion of them. The sample consists of over 500,000 clones, roughly a sixth of them appearing once. This clonotype was sampled from a man younger than 35 in good health. The sample comprised naive CD4+ T cells from blood. The J gene is TRBJ1-5, the V gene TRBV6-6, with D tentatively TRBD1 (5 bases). For the CDR3, the DNA is TGTGCCAGCAGCCCCGCTCAGGGAAAGAGCAATCAGCCCCAGCATTTT. It codes for CASSPAQGKSNQPQHF.